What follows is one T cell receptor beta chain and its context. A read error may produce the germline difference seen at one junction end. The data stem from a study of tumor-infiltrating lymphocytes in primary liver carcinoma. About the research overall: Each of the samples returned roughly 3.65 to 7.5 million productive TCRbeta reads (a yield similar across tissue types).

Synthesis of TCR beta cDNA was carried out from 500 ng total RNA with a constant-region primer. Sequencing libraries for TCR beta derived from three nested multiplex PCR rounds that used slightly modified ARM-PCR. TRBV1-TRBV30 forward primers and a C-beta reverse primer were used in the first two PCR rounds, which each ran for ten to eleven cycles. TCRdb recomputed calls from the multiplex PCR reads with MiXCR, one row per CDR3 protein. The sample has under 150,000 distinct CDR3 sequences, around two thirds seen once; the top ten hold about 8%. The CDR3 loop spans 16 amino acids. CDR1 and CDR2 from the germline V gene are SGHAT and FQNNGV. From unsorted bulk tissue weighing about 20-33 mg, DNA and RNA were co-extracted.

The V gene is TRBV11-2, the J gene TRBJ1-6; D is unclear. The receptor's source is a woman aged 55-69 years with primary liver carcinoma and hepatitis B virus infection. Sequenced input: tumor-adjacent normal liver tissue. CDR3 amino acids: CASSLDHRFPDSLLHF. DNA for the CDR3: TGTGCCAGCAGCTTAGATCATCGGTTTCCTGATTCACTCCTCCACTTT.